These 27 T cell receptor beta chains share one sample of origin, sequenced in a study of CD4+ T cells in melanoma. The protocol was immunoSEQ multiplex PCR, while the TCRdb copy is restricted to in-frame clones and leaves out a portion. The sample comprises some 47,000 clones, roughly 89% of which are singletons, and 12% rests with the top ten. The sample consisted of peripheral blood. Receptor source: a human donor with melanoma.

The rearrangement links TRBV6-5 to TRBJ1-2; D remains unclear. The V end was cut by 3 bases, the J end by 6 bases, with 20 bases between. The CDR3 consists of 16 residues. Germline assignment: CDR1 MNHEY and CDR2 SVGAGI. CDR3 nucleotides: TGTGCCAGCAGTTATCAAAGTCAATGGCCGGCGAATGGCTACACCTTC. Translated: CASSYQSQWPANGYTF.

The chain recombines TRBV19 with TRBJ2-6, with TRBD1 as a possible D gene (6 bases). Germline V lookup: CDR1 LNHDA, CDR2 SQIVND (reference sequence). Trimming took off 5 bases at V and 0 bases at J, with 17 bases between the two ends. CDR3 size: 18 residues. DNA of the CDR3: TGTGCCAGTAGTGAACTCGGACAGCCCCTCTCTGGGGCCAACGTCCTGACTTTC. It specifies CASSELGQPLSGANVLTF.

This clone was counted once. CDR3 sequence reads: CATSREGSTEAFF. DNA for the CDR3: TGTGCCACCAGCAGAGAGGGGAGCACTGAAGCTTTCTTT. The chain couples TRBV15 to TRBJ1-1; D unresolved. V lost 0 bases to trimming and J lost 4 bases, with 6 bases between them. The CDR3 runs to 13 residues. Germline CDR1 reads LNHNV; CDR2 reads YYDKDF (reference sequence). The full variable domain, its missing parts supplied by reference TRBV15 and TRBJ1-1, is DAMVIQNPRYQVTQFGKPVTLSCSQTLNHNVMYWYQQKSSQAPKLLFHYYDKDFNNEADTPDNFQSRRPNTSFCFLDIRSPGLGDTAMYLCATSREGSTEAFFGQGTRLTVV.

This chain connects TRBV7-9 to TRBJ2-3; 10 bases align to TRBD1. Germline-derived CDR1 and CDR2 are SEHNR and FQNEAQ (reference sequence). The V and J ends lost 5 bases and 6 bases, in that order; junction bases with no gene match: 8. The CDR3 consists of 15 residues. This CDR3 reads CASSARQGAYDTQYF. The CDR3, as DNA: TGTGCCAGCAGCGCCCGACAGGGGGCATATGATACGCAGTATTTT.

V usage is TRBV7-9 and J usage is TRBJ1-2; maybe TRBD1 (5 bases). V lost 1 base to trimming and J lost 8 bases, with 14 bases between them. Germline CDR1 is SEHNR and CDR2 is FQNEAQ (reference sequence). The CDR3 has 14 residues. For the CDR3, the DNA is TGTGCCAGCAGCTTAGGGCAGGGATCGAGCGGCTACACCTTC. Its protein product is CASSLGQGSSGYTF.

This clone was seen a few times. The chain recombines TRBV2 with TRBJ1-4; D remains ambiguous. Trimming removed 7 bases at V and 4 bases at J, with 10 bases between. CDR3 length: 13 residues. Per germline, CDR1 SNHLY and CDR2 FYNNEI. This CDR3 is CASNRRSNEKLFF. Here the CDR3 DNA reads TGTGCCAGCAATAGGAGGAGTAATGAAAAACTGTTTTTT.

The chain joins TRBV18 to TRBJ2-5; D may be TRBD1 or TRBD2 (5 bases each). The germline CDR1 and CDR2 sequences are KGHSH and LQKENI. The CDR3 loop spans 13 amino acids. Trimming took 5 bases from V and 6 from J, leaving 13 bases between them. CDR3 nucleotides: TGTGCCAGCTCAACGGGACCTGAAAAGACCCAGTACTTC. Amino acids: CASSTGPEKTQYF.

CDR3 DNA sequence: TGTGCCAGCAGCGTGGGACTAGCTTTCGATGAGCAGTTCTTC. This gives the protein CASSVGLAFDEQFF. V is TRBV9 and J is TRBJ2-1; 9 nucleotides agree with TRBD2. V lost 2 bases to trimming and J lost 8 bases; unmatched junction nucleotides: 5. In germline, CDR1 is SGDLS, CDR2 YYNGEE. The CDR3 spans 14 residues.

The V and J genes are TRBV2 and TRBJ1-4; D may be TRBD1 (6 bases). V dropped 6 bases and J dropped 5 bases, with 13 bases sitting between them. Germline CDR1 reads SNHLY; CDR2 reads FYNNEI. The CDR3 is made up of 14 amino acids. CDR3 DNA sequence: TGTGCCAGCAGGCCGAGGGGGGCGAATGAAAAACTGTTTTTT. The encoded protein is CASRPRGANEKLFF.

The rearrangement uses TRBV19 and TRBJ2-7; 9 bases are shared with TRBD1. Germline trimming cut 4 bases from V and 4 bases from J; bases unmatched to any gene: 5. Germline V gene data show CDR1 as LNHDA and CDR2 as SQIVND (reference sequence). The CDR3 covers 14 residues. The CDR3 bases are TGTGCCAGTAGTACCCGACAGGGGGGGTACGAGCAGTACTTC. As protein: CASSTRQGGYEQYF. Variable domain in full (rest from reference TRBV19 and TRBJ2-7): DGGITQSPKYLFRKEGQNVTLSCEQNLNHDAMYWYRQDPGQGLRLIYYSQIVNDFQKGDIAEGYSVSREKKESFPLTVTSAQKNPTAFYLCASSTRQGGYEQYFGPGTRLTVT.

This clone has a handful of counts. The chain recombines TRBV19 with TRBJ1-5; the match to TRBD1 covers 7 bases. Trimming took 6 bases from V and 4 from J; bases not matched to a gene: 12. The CDR3 runs to 16 residues. Germline V gene lookup returns CDR1 LNHDA and CDR2 SQIVND (reference sequence). The CDR3, as DNA: TGTGCCAGTAGCAGTTCCCCGGGACAGCGAAATCAGCCCCAGCATTTT. This translates into CASSSSPGQRNQPQHF.

This chain links TRBV2 with TRBJ1-5; D remains ambiguous. CDR1 is SNHLY and CDR2 is FYNNEI in the germline V gene. V dropped 3 bases and J dropped 6 bases, with 12 bases sitting between them. The CDR3 extends over 14 amino acids. CDR3 sequence (DNA): TGTGCCAGCAGTGAGATGGTATCGAGTCAGCCCCAGCATTTT. It specifies CASSEMVSSQPQHF.

This sequence joins TRBV7-9 and TRBJ2-7; possible D gene TRBD1, 5 bases. Trimming pared 5 bases from V and 1 base from J, leaving 21 bases between. Germline V CDR1 and CDR2: SEHNR, FQNEAQ (reference sequence). The CDR3 is 17 amino acids. The CDR3 DNA is TGTGCCAGCAGCCCTGACTTCTCCAGGCAGGGATCCTACGAGCAGTACTTC. Amino acids: CASSPDFSRQGSYEQYF.

The rearrangement joins TRBV7-8 to TRBJ2-3; 13 bases are shared with TRBD2. V was clipped by 4 bases and J by 0 bases; unmatched bases: 16. There are 21 residues in the CDR3. Germline lookup yields CDR1 SGHVS and CDR2 FQNEAQ. The CDR3 spells CASSSRGLAGAPLSSTDTQYF. The CDR3 nucleotides read TGTGCCAGCAGCTCCCGAGGACTAGCGGGGGCCCCCCTGTCTAGCACAGATACGCAGTATTTT.

In this sample, this clone turned up a few times. This chain joins TRBV6-5 and TRBJ1-2; D perhaps matches TRBD1 (6 bases). The CDR3 is made up of 12 amino acids. V was clipped by 5 bases and J by 5 bases, with 9 bases between them. The germline gives CDR1 MNHEY, CDR2 SVGAGI. CDR3 sequence (DNA): TGTGCCAGCAGTCAGGGGTTATATGGCTACACCTTC. It specifies CASSQGLYGYTF.

This chain joins TRBV5-8 and TRBJ1-2; D remains ambiguous. V shed 0 bases and J shed 3 bases, with 9 bases lying between them. This CDR3 spans 14 amino acids. CDR1 is SGHTS, CDR2 YDEGEE, per germline. The CDR3, as DNA: TGTGCCAGCAGCTTGGTTACGGGCGACTATGGCTACACCTTC. It is translated as CASSLVTGDYGYTF.

The V and J genes are TRBV4-1 and TRBJ2-3; 8 bases match TRBD2. This CDR3 contains 16 residues. Losses at the gene ends were 3 bases for V and 1 base for J; bases not matched to a gene: 6. CDR1 MGHRA and CDR2 YSYEKL come from the germline V gene. The CDR3 here is CASSHPVGGGTDTQYF. In nucleotides, the CDR3 is TGCGCCAGCAGCCATCCCGTCGGGGGGGGCACAGATACGCAGTATTTT.

The chain recombines TRBV20-1 with TRBJ2-5; unclear D gene. CDR3 size: 10 residues. V lost 4 bases and J lost 4, with 4 bases in between. Germline V lookup: CDR1 DFQATT, CDR2 SNEGSKA (reference sequence). The CDR3 nucleotides are TGCAGTGCTATGAGAGAGACCCAGTACTTC. Residues: CSAMRETQYF.

The J gene is TRBJ2-7, the V gene TRBV4-1, with TRBD1 identical over 11 bases. The trim removed 3 bases at V and 2 bases at J, leaving 0 bases unmatched. The CDR3 loop spans 14 amino acids. The germline CDR1 and CDR2 sequences are MGHRA and YSYEKL. CDR3 in DNA: TGCGCCAGCAGCCAGGGACAGGGGGCCTACGAGCAGTACTTC. Translation: CASSQGQGAYEQYF.

The V and J genes are TRBV10-3 and TRBJ1-5; D is perhaps TRBD1 (6 bases). Germline values: CDR1 ENHRY, CDR2 SYGVKD. This CDR3 region has 14 residues. Trimming took off 3 bases at V and 6 bases at J, with 12 bases between the two ends. Here the CDR3 reads CAISEGQKGQPQHF. The CDR3 DNA reads TGTGCCATCAGTGAAGGACAGAAAGGTCAGCCCCAGCATTTT.

The chain recombines TRBV7-9 with TRBJ2-2; perhaps TRBD1 as D (6 bases). This CDR3 contains 15 residues. V dropped 5 bases and J dropped 0 bases, with 10 bases sitting between them. The germline gives CDR1 SEHNR, CDR2 FQNEAQ (reference sequence). CDR3 residues: CASSPRDTNTGELFF. Written as DNA, the CDR3 is TGTGCCAGCAGCCCCCGGGACACGAACACCGGGGAGCTGTTTTTT.

This chain links TRBV6-6 with TRBJ2-1; 8 bases align to TRBD2. The length of the CDR3 is 13 residues. Trimming cost V 3 bases and J 7 bases; bases outside gene matches: 2. Looked up from germline, CDR1 is MNHNY and CDR2 is SVGAGI (reference sequence). CDR3 region: CASSYGGGNEQFF. Here the CDR3 DNA reads TGTGCCAGCAGTTATGGCGGGGGGAATGAGCAGTTCTTC.

This chain links TRBV6-5 with TRBJ2-1, with a tentative D call TRBD1 (5 bases). Trimming stripped 9 bases from V and 6 bases from J, with 12 bases between. Germline values: CDR1 MNHEY, CDR2 SVGAGI. This CDR3 is built from 12 residues. The DNA of the CDR3 is TGTGCCAGTCGAGACAGCATCAATGAGCAGTTCTTC. Its translation: CASRDSINEQFF.

The chain employs TRBV5-4 and TRBJ1-4; 8 bases are a match to TRBD1. This CDR3 contains 14 residues. With 4 bases clipped from V and 6 bases from J, the junction kept 5 bases outside the gene matches. The germline CDR1 and CDR2 sequences are SGHNT and YYREEE (reference sequence). The CDR3 loop reads CASSPDRVYEKLFF. As DNA, the CDR3 is TGTGCCAGCAGCCCGGACAGGGTATATGAAAAACTGTTTTTT.

The J gene is TRBJ2-2, the V gene TRBV5-1; D ambiguous. The CDR3 covers 16 residues. V was trimmed by 4 bases and J by 1 base, leaving 14 bases between them. Germline V gives CDR1 SGHRS, CDR2 YFSETQ. The CDR3: CASSARVPGNTGELFF. The DNA for the CDR3 is TGCGCCAGCAGCGCGAGAGTGCCAGGGAACACCGGGGAGCTGTTTTTT.

The rearrangement uses TRBV6-5 and TRBJ2-1, with D perhaps TRBD1 (6 bases). Germline values: CDR1 MNHEY, CDR2 SVGAGI. The CDR3 contains 15 residues. The V and J ends lost 0 bases and 9 bases respectively, with 15 bases between them. The CDR3 region has the DNA TGTGCCAGCAGTTACTCGAGGGCAGGGGACGTTGAGCAGTTCTTC. Its translation: CASSYSRAGDVEQFF.

This chain joins TRBV6-5 and TRBJ2-6, with D hard to call. Germline CDR1 reads MNHEY; CDR2 reads SVGAGI. Trimming took off 5 bases at V and 4 bases at J, with 12 bases between the two ends. The CDR3 runs to 15 residues. The CDR3 reads CASSPPSAGANVLTF. CDR3 nucleotides: TGTGCCAGCAGTCCCCCTTCAGCCGGGGCCAACGTCCTGACTTTC.